Below, one T cell receptor beta chain is given with its context. In germline, CDR1 is SEHNR, CDR2 FQNEAQ (reference sequence). V was cut by 3 bases and J by 3 bases, with 9 bases left in between. This CDR3 is built from 14 residues. Amplified regions were TCR beta CDR3 sequences from RNA transcripts. HTBI primers drove first-round RT-PCR of the TCR CDR3. TCRdb fed the multiplex PCR reads into MiXCR, producing one record per CDR3 protein. This sample has 550,000 to 650,000 distinct CDR3 sequences, with about 14% found just once. Any patient presenting with uncontrolled infection, other autoimmune disease, pregnancy or lactation was left out. Blood dates from first hyperthyroidism diagnosis, before any ophthalmopathy symptoms. This entry comes from a study of T cells in Graves' hyperthyroidism and ophthalmopathy.

The source of this sequence is a woman aged 25 to 39 with Graves' hyperthyroidism that later progressed to Graves' ophthalmopathy. The rearrangement links TRBV7-9 to TRBJ1-5; D remains ambiguous. Sequencing was done on a sample of blood. In nucleotides, the CDR3 is TGTGCCAGCAGCTTCACAGAATTCAATCAGCCCCAGCATTTT. Translated: CASSFTEFNQPQHF.